This TCR beta chain was retrieved from a study of radiotherapy plus CTLA-4 blockade in lung cancer. Study-wide results and limits: Radiotherapy was combined with ipilimumab, and tumor-derived TCR clones then expanded in blood.

On this clone itself: The antigen is undetermined.

From germline, CDR1 is MNHNS and CDR2 SASEGT. The V and J ends lost 4 bases and 4 bases respectively, with 16 bases between them. The CDR3 loop spans 15 amino acids. The protocol was immunoSEQ multiplex PCR, while the TCRdb copy is restricted to in-frame clones and leaves out a portion. This sample has approximately 57,000 clones; approximately 84% occur once, and the top ten carry 5% to 7.5%. V usage is TRBV6-1 and J usage is TRBJ1-2; TRBD1 might be the D (5 bases). The receptor was derived from a human donor with non-small cell lung cancer whose response to radiotherapy plus ipilimumab could not be evaluated. The source material was peripheral blood, sampled from a patient treated with radiotherapy plus ipilimumab. The CDR3 sequence: CASSGSARQSYGYTF. The CDR3 nucleotides are TGTGCCAGCAGTGGATCGGCAAGACAGTCCTATGGCTACACCTTC.